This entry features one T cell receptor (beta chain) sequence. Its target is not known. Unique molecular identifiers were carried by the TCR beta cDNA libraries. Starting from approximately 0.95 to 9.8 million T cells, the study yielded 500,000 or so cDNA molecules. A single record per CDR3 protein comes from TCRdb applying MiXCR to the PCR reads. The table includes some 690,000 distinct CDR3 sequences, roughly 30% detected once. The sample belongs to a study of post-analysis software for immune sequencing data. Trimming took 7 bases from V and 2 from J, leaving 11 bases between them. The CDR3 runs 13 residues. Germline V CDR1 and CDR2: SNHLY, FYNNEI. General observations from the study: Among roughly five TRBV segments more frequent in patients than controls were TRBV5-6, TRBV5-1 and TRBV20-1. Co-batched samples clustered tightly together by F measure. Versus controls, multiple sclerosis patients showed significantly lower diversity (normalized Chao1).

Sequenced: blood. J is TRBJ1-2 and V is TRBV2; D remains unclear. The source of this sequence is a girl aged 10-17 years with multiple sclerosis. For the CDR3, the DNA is TGTGCCAGCAAGGTCCGGGAAAACTATGGCTACACCTTC. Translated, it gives CASKVRENYGYTF.